This T cell receptor (beta chain) appears in the sequencing data of a study of shared clonotypes between healthy human individuals. Sequenced by immunoSEQ multiplex PCR; TCRdb stores in-frame clones only, minus some. This table has some 1 million clones, around 74% appearing once. CD4+ cell separation produced CD45RA+ naive and CD45RA-negative memory subsets. V was cut by 5 bases and J by 0 bases, with 8 bases left in between. Germline V gives CDR1 LNHDA, CDR2 SQIVND (reference sequence). There are 15 residues in the CDR3. The chain carries TRBV19 and TRBJ2-6; weak D call: TRBD1 (6 bases). Material for sequencing was memory CD4+ T cells sorted from blood. The sample's subset: CD45RA-negative fraction. This sequence originates from a man aged 18-30 years in good health. The CDR3 nucleotides are TGTGCCAGTAGTGAAGGGGGCTCTGGGGCCAACGTCCTGACTTTC. Translation gives CASSEGGSGANVLTF. The variable domain in full, completed from reference TRBV19 and TRBJ2-6, reads DGGITQSPKYLFRKEGQNVTLSCEQNLNHDAMYWYRQDPGQGLRLIYYSQIVNDFQKGDIAEGYSVSREKKESFPLTVTSAQKNPTAFYLCASSEGGSGANVLTFGAGSRLTVL.